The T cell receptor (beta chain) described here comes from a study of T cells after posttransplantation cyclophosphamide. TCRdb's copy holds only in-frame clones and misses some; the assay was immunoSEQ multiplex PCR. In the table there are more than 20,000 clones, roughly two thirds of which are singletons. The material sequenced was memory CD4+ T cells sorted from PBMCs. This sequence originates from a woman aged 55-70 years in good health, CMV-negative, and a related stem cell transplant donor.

The CDR3, as DNA: TGTGCCAGCAGTTATTCGGGGGACTACGGCGGCTACACCTTC. It yields the protein CASSYSGDYGGYTF. The V gene is TRBV6-6, the J gene TRBJ1-2; a possible D gene is TRBD1 (5 bases). Trimming cost V 3 bases and J 8 bases, with 16 bases left between them. Germline CDR1 reads MNHNY; CDR2 reads SVGAGI (reference sequence). The CDR3 is 14 residues long.